The 18 T cell receptor beta chains reported below all come from one sample, sequenced in a study of cytomegalovirus exposure and HLA in healthy donors. PCR was performed using 60 Vbeta and 13 Jbeta primers. TCRdb's table, derived via immunoSEQ multiplex PCR, lists solely in-frame clones and lacks some. The data show 150,000 to 200,000 clones, with almost 80% seen just once and roughly an eighth held by the top ten. Sequencing was performed on PBMCs. These receptors all come from a man aged 45-60 years in good health and CMV-seropositive.

The chain links TRBV29-1 to TRBJ1-1, with no clear D. Germline V lookup: CDR1 SQVTM, CDR2 ANQGSEA. V lost 4 bases, J lost 4 bases, and 7 bases lay in between. The CDR3 totals 11 residues. The CDR3 DNA reads TGCAGCGTTGTAGTTCTCACTGAAGCTTTCTTT. Encoded protein: CSVVVLTEAFF.

CDR3 amino acids: CASSLGTVPYNEQFF. CDR3 DNA sequence: TGTGCCAGCAGCTTAGGCACGGTCCCGTACAATGAGCAGTTCTTC. The chain is built from TRBV7-2 and TRBJ2-1, with D uncertain. Trimming removed 1 base at V and 4 bases at J, with 11 bases between. Looked up from germline, CDR1 is SGHTA and CDR2 is FQGNSA. The CDR3 is 15 residues long.

This clone turned up a few times. The rearrangement links TRBV2 to TRBJ1-3; D not resolved. Looked up from germline, CDR1 is SNHLY and CDR2 is FYNNEI. With 4 bases removed from V and 2 bases from J, the gap between germline ends came to 9 bases. CDR3 length: 14 residues. This CDR3 is CASSVGGTGNTIYF. The CDR3 bases are TGTGCCAGCAGTGTTGGAGGGACTGGAAACACCATATATTTT.

V is TRBV19 and J is TRBJ1-5; D is uncertain. Germline CDR1 is LNHDA and CDR2 is SQIVND (reference sequence). V was clipped by 4 bases and J by 1 base, with 5 bases between them. This CDR3 region has 13 residues. The CDR3 bases are TGTGCCAGTAGTAGCGAGAGCAATCAGCCCCAGCATTTT. Residues: CASSSESNQPQHF.

The chain couples TRBV7-9 to TRBJ1-1; no reliable D call. This CDR3 comprises 14 residues. CDR1 is SEHNR, CDR2 FQNEAQ, per germline (reference sequence). V lost 0 bases to trimming and J lost 1 base, with 6 bases between them. CDR3 nucleotide sequence: TGTGCCAGCAGCTTAGCACAGTGGAACACTGAAGCTTTCTTT. Its translation is CASSLAQWNTEAFF.

The gene calls are TRBV7-2 and TRBJ2-5; 7 bases are a match to TRBD1. CDR1 is SGHTA, CDR2 FQGNSA, per germline. Losses at the gene ends were 2 bases for V and 5 bases for J; bases not matched to a gene: 11. CDR3 length: 16 residues. CDR3 sequence reads: CASSLFRGGGGETQYF. CDR3 coding DNA: TGTGCCAGCAGCTTATTTAGAGGGGGCGGTGGGGAGACCCAGTACTTC.

This clone was counted a single time. This sequence joins TRBV29-1 and TRBJ2-1, with D possibly TRBD2 on 6 matching bases. This CDR3 region has 11 residues. Trimming stripped 7 bases from V and 8 bases from J, with 12 bases between. Germline loops: CDR1 SQVTM, CDR2 ANQGSEA. The chain's CDR3 is CSGGAQHEQFF. The CDR3 DNA is TGCAGCGGCGGGGCCCAACATGAGCAGTTCTTC.

The gene calls are TRBV5-6 and TRBJ2-5; 8 positions agree with TRBD1. The CDR3 has 15 residues. The germline gives CDR1 SGHDT, CDR2 YYEEEE. The V gene end was trimmed by 0 bases and the J gene end by 4 bases; junction bases not matched to a gene: 5. Written as DNA, the CDR3 is TGTGCCAGCAGCTTGGGACAGGGGAGAGGAGAGACCCAGTACTTC. It translates to CASSLGQGRGETQYF.

The rearrangement links TRBV21-1 to TRBJ1-5; the table names TRBD1, a call not compared with the DNA. TRBV21-1 is listed as a pseudogene. This CDR3 spans 17 amino acids. The CDR3 nucleotides are TGTGCCAGCAGCAAAGACTGGCAGGGCCATAGCAATCAGCCCCAGCATTTT. Encoded protein: CASSKDWQGHSNQPQHF.

The chain combines TRBV5-1 with TRBJ2-5, with 11 bases matching TRBD1. Trimming removed 6 bases from V and 5 bases from J; junction bases left unmatched: 9. The CDR3 covers 15 residues. Per the germline V gene, CDR1 is SGHRS and CDR2 is YFSETQ. The CDR3 DNA is TGCGCCAGCAACACGGGACAGGGGGATTGGGAGACCCAGTACTTC. Translated, it gives CASNTGQGDWETQYF.

This clone was picked up one time. The junction and the germline gene differ at one end; a read error may be behind it. The genes are TRBV7-9 and TRBJ2-5; 7 nucleotides align to TRBD2. The V gene's germline CDR1 is SEHNR and CDR2 FQNEAQ (reference sequence). The CDR3 has 16 amino acids. The CDR3 coding sequence is TGTTCCAGCAGCTTAGACCTAGCGGCCGTAGGGGAGACCCAGTACTTC. Amino acid sequence: CSSSLDLAAVGETQYF. The full variable domain, in which reference TRBV7-9 and TRBJ2-5 provide the parts outside the CDR3, is DTGVSQNPRHKITKRGQNVTFRCDPISEHNRLYWYRQTLGQGPEFLTYFQNEAQLEKSRLLSDRFSAERPKGSFSTLEIQRTEQGDSAMYLCSSSLDLAAVGETQYFGPGTRLLVL.

CDR3 region: CASSPPGVGETQYF. The CDR3 nucleotides are TGTGCCAGCAGCCCCCCCGGGGTAGGGGAGACCCAGTACTTC. The chain uses TRBV7-2 and TRBJ2-5, with D maybe TRBD2 (5 bases). Germline lookup yields CDR1 SGHTA and CDR2 FQGNSA. The CDR3 contains 14 residues. V shed 5 bases and J shed 5 bases, with 15 bases lying between them.

The J gene is TRBJ1-2, the V gene TRBV4-3; TRBD1 agrees at 7 bases. Germline V gene data show CDR1 as LGHNA and CDR2 as YSLEER. The CDR3 totals 16 residues. With V trimmed by 3 bases and J by 5 bases, 12 bases remained unmatched. CDR3 in DNA: TGCGCCAGCAGCCAGGAGGGACAGCAGTTTAGGTATGGCTACACCTTC. It yields the protein CASSQEGQQFRYGYTF.

The J gene is TRBJ1-6, the V gene TRBV6-1; TRBD1 matches 10 bases. Per germline, CDR1 MNHNS and CDR2 SASEGT. With 11 bases clipped from V and 7 bases from J, the junction kept 5 bases outside the gene matches. The CDR3 sequence is 13 residues long. This CDR3 is CAGRQGANSPLHF. In nucleotides, the CDR3 is TGTGCCGGGCGACAGGGGGCAAATTCACCCCTCCACTTT.

This clone was found a few times. The chain combines TRBV19 with TRBJ2-7; 11 bases map to TRBD1. This CDR3 has 14 amino acids. V dropped 7 bases and J dropped 4; count of bases not matched to a gene: 6. Germline loops: CDR1 LNHDA, CDR2 SQIVND (reference sequence). The CDR3 nucleotides read TGTGCCAGTATGCCCGGACAGGGGGCTTACGAGCAGTACTTC. Its protein product is CASMPGQGAYEQYF.

This clone was seen once. This chain uses TRBV27 with TRBJ2-3; D uncertain. Trimming pared 8 bases from V and 0 bases from J, leaving 12 bases between. Germline-derived CDR1 and CDR2 are MNHEY and SMNVEV (reference sequence). The CDR3 has 14 amino acids. The CDR3 loop reads CASRPVTSTDTQYF. The CDR3 DNA is TGTGCCAGCCGTCCTGTTACTAGCACAGATACGCAGTATTTT.

This clone occurred once. The chain links TRBV9 to TRBJ2-1, with 8 bases aligning to TRBD1. Germline V gene sequence: CDR1 SGDLS, CDR2 YYNGEE. Trimming removed 5 bases from V and 3 bases from J; junction bases left unmatched: 10. This CDR3 comprises 16 residues. The CDR3 nucleotides are TGTGCCAGCAGTGATGGAGACAGGGGTTTCTACAATGAGCAGTTCTTC. Amino acids: CASSDGDRGFYNEQFF. Together with reference TRBV9 and TRBJ2-1, the CDR3 gives the full variable domain: DSGVTQTPKHLITATGQRVTLRCSPRSGDLSVYWYQQSLDQGLQFLIQYYNGEERAKGNILERFSAQQFPDLHSELNLSSLELGDSALYFCASSDGDRGFYNEQFFGPGTRLTVL.

V usage is TRBV25-1 and J usage is TRBJ1-6; 7 nucleotides line up with TRBD1. The CDR3 length is 14 residues. Germline CDR1 reads MGHDK; CDR2 reads SYGVNS. The ends lost 4 bases at V and 6 bases at J; junction bases unmatched: 3. The CDR3 nucleotides read TGTGCCAGCAGTGTAGGGGGCGGTAATTCACCCCTCCACTTT. It specifies CASSVGGGNSPLHF.